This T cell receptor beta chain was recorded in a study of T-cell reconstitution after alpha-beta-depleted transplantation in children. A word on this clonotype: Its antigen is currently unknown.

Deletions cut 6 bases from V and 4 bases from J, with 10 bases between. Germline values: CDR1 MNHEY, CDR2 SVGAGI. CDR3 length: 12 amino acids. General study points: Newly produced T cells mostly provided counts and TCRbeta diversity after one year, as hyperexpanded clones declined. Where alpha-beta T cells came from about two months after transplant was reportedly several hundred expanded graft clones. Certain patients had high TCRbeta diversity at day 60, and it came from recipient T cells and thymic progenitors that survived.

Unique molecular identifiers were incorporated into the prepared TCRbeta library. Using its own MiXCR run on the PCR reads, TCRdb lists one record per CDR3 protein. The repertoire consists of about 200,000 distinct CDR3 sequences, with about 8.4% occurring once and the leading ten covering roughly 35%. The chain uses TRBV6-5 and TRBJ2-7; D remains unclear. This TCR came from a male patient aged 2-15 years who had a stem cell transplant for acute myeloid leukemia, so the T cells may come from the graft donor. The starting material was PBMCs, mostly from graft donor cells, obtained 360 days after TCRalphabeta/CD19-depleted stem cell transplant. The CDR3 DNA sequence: TGTGCCAGCAGGTCAATCTTATACGAGCAGTACTTC. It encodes CASRSILYEQYF.